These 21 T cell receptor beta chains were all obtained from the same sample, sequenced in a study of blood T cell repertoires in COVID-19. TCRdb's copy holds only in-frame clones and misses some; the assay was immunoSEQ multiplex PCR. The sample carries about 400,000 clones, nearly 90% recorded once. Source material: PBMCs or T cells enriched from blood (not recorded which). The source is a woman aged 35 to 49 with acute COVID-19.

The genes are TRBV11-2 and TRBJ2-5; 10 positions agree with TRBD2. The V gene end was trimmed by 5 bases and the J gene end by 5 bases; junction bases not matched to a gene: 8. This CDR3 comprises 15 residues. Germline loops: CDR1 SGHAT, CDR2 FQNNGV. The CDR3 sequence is CASSPKRGGPETQYF. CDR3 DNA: TGTGCCAGCAGCCCCAAGCGGGGGGGCCCTGAGACCCAGTACTTC. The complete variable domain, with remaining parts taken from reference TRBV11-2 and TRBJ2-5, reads EAGVAQSPRYKIIEKRQSVAFWCNPISGHATLYWYQQILGQGPKLLIQFQNNGVVDDSQLPKDRFSAERLKGVDSTLKIQPAKLEDSAVYLCASSPKRGGPETQYFGPGTRLLVL.

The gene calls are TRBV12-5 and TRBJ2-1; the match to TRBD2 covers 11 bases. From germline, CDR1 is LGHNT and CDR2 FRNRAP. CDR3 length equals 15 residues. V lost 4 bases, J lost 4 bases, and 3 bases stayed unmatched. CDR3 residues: CASGWASGGYNEQFF. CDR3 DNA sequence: TGTGCTAGTGGTTGGGCTAGCGGGGGGTACAATGAGCAGTTCTTC.

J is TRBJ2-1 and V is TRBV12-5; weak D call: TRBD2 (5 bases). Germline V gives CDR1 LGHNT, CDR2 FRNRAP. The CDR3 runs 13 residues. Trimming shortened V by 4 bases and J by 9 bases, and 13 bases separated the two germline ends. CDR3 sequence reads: CASGSRGLSEQFF. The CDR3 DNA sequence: TGTGCTAGTGGTTCCCGGGGATTGAGTGAGCAGTTCTTC.

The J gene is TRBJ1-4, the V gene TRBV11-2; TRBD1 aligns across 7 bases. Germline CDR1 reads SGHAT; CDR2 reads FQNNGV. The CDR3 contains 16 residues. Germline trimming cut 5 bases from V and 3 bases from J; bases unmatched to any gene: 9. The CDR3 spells CASSLRGHGANEKLFF. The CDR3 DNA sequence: TGTGCCAGCAGCCTAAGGGGGCACGGGGCTAATGAAAAACTGTTTTTT. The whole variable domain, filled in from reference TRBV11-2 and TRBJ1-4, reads EAGVAQSPRYKIIEKRQSVAFWCNPISGHATLYWYQQILGQGPKLLIQFQNNGVVDDSQLPKDRFSAERLKGVDSTLKIQPAKLEDSAVYLCASSLRGHGANEKLFFGSGTQLSVL.

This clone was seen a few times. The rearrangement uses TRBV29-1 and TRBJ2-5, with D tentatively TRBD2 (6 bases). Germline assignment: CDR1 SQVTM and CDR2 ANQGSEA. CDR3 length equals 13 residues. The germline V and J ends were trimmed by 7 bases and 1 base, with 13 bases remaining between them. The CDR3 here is CSAGTGVQETQYF. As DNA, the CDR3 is TGCAGCGCCGGGACGGGAGTCCAAGAGACCCAGTACTTC.

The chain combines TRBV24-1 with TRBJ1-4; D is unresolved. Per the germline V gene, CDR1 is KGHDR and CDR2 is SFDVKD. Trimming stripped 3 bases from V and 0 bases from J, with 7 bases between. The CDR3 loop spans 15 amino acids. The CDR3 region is CATSDNRATNEKLFF. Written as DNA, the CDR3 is TGTGCCACCAGTGATAACCGAGCAACTAATGAAAAACTGTTTTTT.

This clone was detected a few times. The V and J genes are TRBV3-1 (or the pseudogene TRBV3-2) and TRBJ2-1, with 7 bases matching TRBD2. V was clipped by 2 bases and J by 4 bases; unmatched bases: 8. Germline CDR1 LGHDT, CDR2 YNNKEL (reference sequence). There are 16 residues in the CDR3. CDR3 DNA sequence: TGTGCCAGCAGCCAATTCCGGCTAGCGGAGTACAATGAGCAGTTCTTC. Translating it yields CASSQFRLAEYNEQFF.

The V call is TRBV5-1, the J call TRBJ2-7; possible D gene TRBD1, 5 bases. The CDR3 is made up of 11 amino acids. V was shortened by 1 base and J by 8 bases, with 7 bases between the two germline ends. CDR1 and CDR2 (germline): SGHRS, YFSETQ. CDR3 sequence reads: CASSLQGQQYF. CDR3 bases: TGCGCCAGCAGCTTGCAGGGTCAGCAGTACTTC.

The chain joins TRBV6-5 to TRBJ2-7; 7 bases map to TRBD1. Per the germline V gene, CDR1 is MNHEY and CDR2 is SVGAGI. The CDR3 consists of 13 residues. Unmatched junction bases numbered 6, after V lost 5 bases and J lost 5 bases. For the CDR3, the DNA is TGTGCCAGCAGTCGGACAGGCGGACACGAGCAGTACTTC. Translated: CASSRTGGHEQYF.

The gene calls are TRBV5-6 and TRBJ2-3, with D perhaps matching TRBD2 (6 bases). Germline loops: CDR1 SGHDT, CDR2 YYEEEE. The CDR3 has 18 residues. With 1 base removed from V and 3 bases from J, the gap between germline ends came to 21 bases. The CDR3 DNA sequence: TGTGCCAGCAGCTTGTTTTCCCAGGCTCAGCGGGTTACAGATACGCAGTATTTT. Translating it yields CASSLFSQAQRVTDTQYF.

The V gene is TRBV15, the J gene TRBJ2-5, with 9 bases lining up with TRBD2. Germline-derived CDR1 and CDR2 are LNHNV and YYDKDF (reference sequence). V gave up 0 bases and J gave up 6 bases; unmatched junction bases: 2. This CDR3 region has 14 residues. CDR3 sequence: CATSRELAGQTQYF. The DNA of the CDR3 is TGTGCCACCAGCAGAGAACTAGCGGGTCAGACCCAGTACTTC.

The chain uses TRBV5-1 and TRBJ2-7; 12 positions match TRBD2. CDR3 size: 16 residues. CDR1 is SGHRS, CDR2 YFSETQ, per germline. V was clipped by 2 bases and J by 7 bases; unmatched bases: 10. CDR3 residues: CASSLGLAGGQLEQYF. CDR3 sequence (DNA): TGCGCCAGCAGCTTAGGGCTAGCGGGGGGGCAATTGGAGCAGTACTTC.

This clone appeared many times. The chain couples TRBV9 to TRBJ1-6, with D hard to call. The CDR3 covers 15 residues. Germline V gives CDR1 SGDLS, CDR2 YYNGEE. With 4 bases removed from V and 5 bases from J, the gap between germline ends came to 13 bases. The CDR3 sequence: CASSLNDGNNSPLHF. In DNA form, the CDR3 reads TGTGCCAGCAGCTTAAATGACGGGAATAATTCACCCCTCCACTTT.

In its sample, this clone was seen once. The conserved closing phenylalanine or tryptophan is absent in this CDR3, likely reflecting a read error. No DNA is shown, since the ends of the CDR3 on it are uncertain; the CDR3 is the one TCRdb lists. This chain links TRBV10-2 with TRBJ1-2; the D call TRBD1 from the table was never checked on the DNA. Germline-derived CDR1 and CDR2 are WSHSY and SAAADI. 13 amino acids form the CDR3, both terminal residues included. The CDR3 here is CASSEFGQPLQLY.

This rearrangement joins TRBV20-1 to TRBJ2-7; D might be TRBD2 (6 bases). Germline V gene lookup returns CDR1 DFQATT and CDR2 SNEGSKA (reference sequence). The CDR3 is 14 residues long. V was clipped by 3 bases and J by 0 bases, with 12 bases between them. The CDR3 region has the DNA TGCAGTGCTAGTACCGGGACTTACTCCTACGAGCAGTACTTC. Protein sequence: CSASTGTYSYEQYF.

This chain's CDR3 is CASSEKGAGQPQHF. The CDR3 DNA reads TGTGCCAGCAGTGAAAAGGGGGCAGGGCAGCCCCAGCATTTT. The V call is TRBV6-1, the J call TRBJ1-5; 7 positions agree with TRBD1. Germline lookup yields CDR1 MNHNS and CDR2 SASEGT. CDR3 size: 14 residues. Trimming at V came to 2 bases and at J to 7 bases, leaving 5 bases not matched to a gene.

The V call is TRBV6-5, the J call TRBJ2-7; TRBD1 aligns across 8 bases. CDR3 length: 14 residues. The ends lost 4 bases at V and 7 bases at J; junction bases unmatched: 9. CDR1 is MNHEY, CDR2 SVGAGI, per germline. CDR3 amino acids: CASSSDRGGSEQYF. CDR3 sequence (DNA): TGTGCCAGCAGTTCCGACAGGGGTGGGTCGGAGCAGTACTTC.

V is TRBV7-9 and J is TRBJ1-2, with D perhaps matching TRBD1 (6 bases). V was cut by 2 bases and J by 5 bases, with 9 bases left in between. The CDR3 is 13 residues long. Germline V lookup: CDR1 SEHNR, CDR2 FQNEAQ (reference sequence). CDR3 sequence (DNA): TGTGCCAGCAGCTTAAACAGGGATTATGGCTACACCTTC. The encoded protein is CASSLNRDYGYTF.

The CDR3 nucleotides read TGTGCCACCAGCCGGGGTAAGGGACAGACCAATCAGCCCCAGCATTTT. This sequence encodes CATSRGKGQTNQPQHF. The chain recombines TRBV15 with TRBJ1-5; 7 bases fit TRBD1. Germline V gene data show CDR1 as LNHNV and CDR2 as YYDKDF (reference sequence). Trimming cost V 5 bases and J 3 bases; bases outside gene matches: 10. The CDR3 has 16 residues.

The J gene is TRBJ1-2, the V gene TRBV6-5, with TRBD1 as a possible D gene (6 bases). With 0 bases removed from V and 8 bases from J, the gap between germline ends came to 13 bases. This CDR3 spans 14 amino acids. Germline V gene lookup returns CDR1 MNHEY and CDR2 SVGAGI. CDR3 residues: CASSYSTGRMGYTF. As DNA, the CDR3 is TGTGCCAGCAGTTACTCAACAGGGCGGATGGGCTACACCTTC.

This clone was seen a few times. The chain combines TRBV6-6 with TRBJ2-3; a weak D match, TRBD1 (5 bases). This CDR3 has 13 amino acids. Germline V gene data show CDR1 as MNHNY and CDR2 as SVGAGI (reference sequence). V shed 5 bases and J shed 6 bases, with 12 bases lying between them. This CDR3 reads CASSPRGADTQYF. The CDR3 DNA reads TGTGCCAGCAGTCCAAGGGGCGCGGATACGCAGTATTTT.